This T cell receptor (beta chain) comes out of a study of OX40 agonist ivuxolimab in advanced cancers. Overall study context: Males comprised around 78% of the group, whose mean age was roughly 60 years (range roughly 23 to 90). Three patients, one with hepatocellular carcinoma and two with cutaneous melanoma, achieved partial responses.

CDR3 size: 14 residues. Trimming stripped 4 bases from V and 5 bases from J, with 13 bases between. Germline assignment: CDR1 SGHRS and CDR2 YFSETQ. By share of the sample, this clone is medium-sized. Its target is unknown. Researchers took blood at baseline, on cycle 4 day 1, and on cycle 7 day 1. Study-wide results and caveats: The study found among the lowest clonal expansion in partial responders at 0.1-3.0 mg/kg.

Method: immunoSEQ multiplex PCR; TCRdb's copy keeps in-frame clones and lacks some. The sample records fewer than 55,000 clones, approximately 78% being singletons. The clonotype comes from an adult with an advanced solid tumor such as melanoma, head and neck, liver or kidney cancer. Here the sequenced sample was CD4+ or CD8+ T cells sorted from blood, taken in a trial of the OX40 agonist ivuxolimab. The V and J genes are TRBV5-1 and TRBJ1-5; perhaps TRBD1 as D (5 bases). In DNA, the CDR3 is TGCGCCAGCAGCCCAGGAGGGGTCGATCAGCCCCAGCATTTT. Translated: CASSPGGVDQPQHF. The whole variable domain, filled in from reference TRBV5-1 and TRBJ1-5, reads KAGVTQTPRYLIKTRGQQVTLSCSPISGHRSVSWYQQTPGQGLQFLFEYFSETQRNKGNFPGRFSGRQFSNSRSEMNVSTLELGDSALYLCASSPGGVDQPQHFGDGTRLSIL.